A few counts support the clone carrying this T cell receptor beta chain. The antigen remains undetermined. Germline V gene data show CDR1 as SGHRS and CDR2 as YFSETQ. The CDR3 spans 13 residues. Germline trimming cut 0 bases from V and 6 bases from J; bases unmatched to any gene: 3. This sample was taken from a study of blood T cells in healthy people across ages. Points from the study as a whole: Estimates of diversity drawn from one million T cells were considered underestimates.

A J-beta primer mix and a sample-barcoded 5' primer were used in a second PCR of about 6 to 12 cycles. TCRdb redid the calling of the 5' RACE reads with MiXCR, one entry per CDR3 protein. The sample yields approximately 810,000 distinct CDR3 sequences, about 34% seen once. The rearrangement uses TRBV5-1 and TRBJ2-7; 7 positions agree with TRBD2. The sequencing input was blood. This TCR was sampled from a man between 18 and 35 years old in good health. In nucleotides, the CDR3 is TGCGCCAGCAGCTTGGCTGGGACTACCGAGCAGTACTTC. Its protein is CASSLAGTTEQYF. Complete variable domain (other parts from reference TRBV5-1 and TRBJ2-7): KAGVTQTPRYLIKTRGQQVTLSCSPISGHRSVSWYQQTPGQGLQFLFEYFSETQRNKGNFPGRFSGRQFSNSRSEMNVSTLELGDSALYLCASSLAGTTEQYFGPGTRLTVT.